The 20 T cell receptor beta chains below were found in one sample sequenced in a study of regulatory T cells in long-lasting Graves disease. In building TCR beta libraries, iRepertoire HTBI primers were used together with Arm-PCR of CDR3 regions. Via MiXCR, TCRdb re-called the multiplex PCR reads, giving one row per CDR3 protein. The sample lists under 450,000 distinct CDR3 sequences; 20% to 30% were seen once. Sample time point: persistent/refractory GD, antithyroid drugs over 5 years with positive TRAb. PBMCs provided the RNA from which the TCR library was made. Sequencing was performed on peripheral blood mononuclear cells (PBMCs), taken when the disease was refractory, from a patient treated with antithyroid drugs. These receptors all come from a female donor with Graves disease.

The table lists this clonotype with a few counts. V gene TRBV29-1 combines with J gene TRBJ1-1; D call uncertain. The germline gives CDR1 SQVTM, CDR2 ANQGSEA. Trimming left V 2 bases short and J 5 bases short, with 12 bases between. CDR3 length: 13 residues. The CDR3 is CSVESLGGTEAFF. DNA for the CDR3: TGCAGCGTTGAATCTCTTGGAGGGACTGAAGCTTTCTTT.

There are many counts of this clonotype. This rearrangement joins TRBV28 to TRBJ2-7, with D possibly matching TRBD1 (6 bases). Trimming removed 0 bases from V and 3 bases from J, with 9 bases in between. This CDR3 spans 14 amino acids. Germline values: CDR1 MDHEN, CDR2 SYDVKM. CDR3 residues: CASSLWARGYEQYF. The CDR3 DNA reads TGTGCCAGCAGTTTATGGGCCAGGGGCTACGAGCAGTACTTC.

This chain links TRBV5-5 with TRBJ2-4; D is unclear. The germline V and J ends were trimmed by 0 bases and 0 bases, with 10 bases remaining between them. From germline, CDR1 is SGHKS and CDR2 YYEKEE (reference sequence). The CDR3 runs to 16 residues. CDR3 DNA: TGTGCCAGCAGCTTGGGGAGCGACCTAGCCAAAAACATTCAGTACTTC. It yields the protein CASSLGSDLAKNIQYF.

The rearrangement uses TRBV29-1 and TRBJ2-7; D possibly matches TRBD1 or TRBD2 (5 bases each). The CDR3 has 13 residues. Germline V gene sequence: CDR1 SQVTM, CDR2 ANQGSEA. V lost 5 bases and J lost 3, with 14 bases in between. The CDR3 here is CSVREGSGYEQYF. The CDR3 nucleotides read TGCAGCGTTCGTGAGGGGTCAGGCTACGAGCAGTACTTC.

This clonotype was observed a few times. This chain links TRBV20-1 with TRBJ2-7, with TRBD2 matching over 10 bases. The germline gives CDR1 DFQATT, CDR2 SNEGSKA (reference sequence). The CDR3 totals 14 residues. With V trimmed by 6 bases and J by 2 bases, 7 bases remained unmatched. CDR3 sequence: CSAISGTSAYEQYF. The CDR3 region has the DNA TGCAGTGCCATATCCGGGACTAGCGCCTACGAGCAGTACTTC.

At least ten counts were recorded for this clonotype. CDR3 in amino acids: CASSLGQGPSYEQYF. The DNA of the CDR3 is TGTGCCAGCAGTTTGGGACAGGGACCTTCCTACGAGCAGTACTTC. The chain links TRBV12-3 or TRBV12-4 to TRBJ2-7; TRBD1 aligns across 9 bases. The CDR3 is 15 residues long. The trim removed 3 bases at V and 1 base at J, leaving 4 bases unmatched.

The chain uses TRBV6-1 and TRBJ1-1; perhaps TRBD1 as D (5 bases). The CDR3 has 14 residues. Trimming removed 8 bases from V and 2 bases from J, with 15 bases in between. The germline V gene has CDR1 MNHNS and CDR2 SASEGT. DNA of the CDR3: TGTGCCAGCCAGGATGCAGGGCCTAACACTGAAGCTTTCTTT. Amino acids: CASQDAGPNTEAFF.

This sequence joins TRBV7-9 and TRBJ1-1, with D hard to call. Germline CDR1 and CDR2: SEHNR and FQNEAQ (reference sequence). CDR3 length equals 12 residues. The germline V and J ends were trimmed by 5 bases and 6 bases, with 10 bases remaining between them. CDR3 residues: CASSPALPEAFF. In DNA form, the CDR3 reads TGTGCCAGCAGCCCAGCTCTCCCTGAAGCTTTCTTT.

Concerning this clonotype itself: This may come from a read error, since a much larger clone is one base off. V usage is TRBV2 and J usage is TRBJ2-4; D might be TRBD1 or TRBD2, each matching 6 bases. The CDR3 consists of 13 residues. Per the germline V gene, CDR1 is SNHLY and CDR2 is FYNNEI. CDR3 amino acids: CASYREAKNIQSF. The CDR3, as DNA: TGTGCCAGCTACAGGGAGGCCAAAAACATTCAGTCCTTC.

This clonotype was recorded a few times. The V call is TRBV20-1, the J call TRBJ2-5; D gene unclear. Germline V lookup: CDR1 DFQATT, CDR2 SNEGSKA (reference sequence). CDR3 length: 11 residues. Trimming took off 5 bases at V and 4 bases at J, with 8 bases between the two ends. The CDR3, as DNA: TGCAGTGCTCCTTGGGGAGAGACCCAGTACTTC. Its protein is CSAPWGETQYF.

This clonotype turned up a few times. The rearrangement links TRBV7-9 to TRBJ2-7; D is ambiguous. Between the trimmed V and J ends, which lost 5 bases and 6 bases, there was a span of 14 bases. Germline CDR1 SEHNR, CDR2 FQNEAQ (reference sequence). The CDR3 sequence is 13 residues long. CDR3 protein: CASSLGRPSEQYF. CDR3 coding DNA: TGTGCCAGCAGCCTCGGGCGACCCTCCGAGCAGTACTTC.

This clonotype was detected many times. This chain uses TRBV2 with TRBJ2-7, with a tentative D call TRBD2 (5 bases). Germline values: CDR1 SNHLY, CDR2 FYNNEI. This CDR3 is 12 amino acids long. Trimming shortened V by 6 bases and J by 4 bases, and 10 bases separated the two germline ends. CDR3 nucleotides: TGTGCCAGCAGCCCCTCGGGATACGAGCAGTACTTC. It codes for CASSPSGYEQYF.

This clonotype was seen at least ten times. The chain recombines TRBV7-9 with TRBJ1-1; D gene uncertain. The CDR3 has 12 residues. Germline lookup yields CDR1 SEHNR and CDR2 FQNEAQ (reference sequence). Deletions cut 1 base from V and 7 bases from J, with 7 bases between. The CDR3 nucleotides are TGTGCCAGCAGCTTAGAACTGAATGAAGCTTTCTTT. Encoded protein: CASSLELNEAFF.

This clonotype turned up a few times. The chain uses TRBV5-1 and TRBJ2-7; the D is unclear. V was cut by 0 bases and J by 7 bases, with 8 bases left in between. The CDR3 is made up of 12 amino acids. Germline CDR1 SGHRS, CDR2 YFSETQ. As DNA, the CDR3 is TGCGCCAGCAGCTTGGGATCGCGGGAGCAGTACTTC. This translates into CASSLGSREQYF.

This chain uses TRBV11-2 with TRBJ2-7; TRBD2 matches 8 bases. The CDR3 extends over 17 amino acids. Trimming cost V 3 bases and J 0 bases; bases outside gene matches: 10. Germline V gene data show CDR1 as SGHAT and CDR2 as FQNNGV. CDR3 nucleotide sequence: TGTGCCAGCAGCTTGGGACTAGAGAAACCAAGCTCCTACGAGCAGTACTTC. The encoded protein is CASSLGLEKPSSYEQYF.

This clonotype was observed many times. The chain couples TRBV2 to TRBJ1-1; 7 bases agree with TRBD1. The CDR3 covers 13 residues. Trimming cost V 6 bases and J 4 bases; bases outside gene matches: 5. In germline, CDR1 is SNHLY, CDR2 FYNNEI. The CDR3 nucleotides are TGTGCCAGCAGCGGCAGGGGGACCACTGAAGCTTTCTTT. It translates to CASSGRGTTEAFF.

This clonotype was counted many times. CDR3 sequence reads: CASSLSGGPNQPQHF. Here the CDR3 DNA reads TGTGCCAGCAGTTTATCCGGGGGGCCCAATCAGCCCCAGCATTTT. The rearrangement uses TRBV28 and TRBJ1-5; maybe TRBD1 (6 bases). This CDR3 contains 15 residues. Trimming cost V 1 base and J 3 bases, with 10 bases left between them. Per germline, CDR1 MDHEN and CDR2 SYDVKM.

The chain uses TRBV27 and TRBJ1-2; 7 bases are shared with TRBD1. This CDR3 has 14 residues. Germline V gene sequence: CDR1 MNHEY, CDR2 SMNVEV (reference sequence). Trimming removed 10 bases from V and 4 bases from J; junction bases left unmatched: 12. CDR3 region: CATSPGGYSYGYTF. Written as DNA, the CDR3 is TGTGCCACCAGCCCAGGGGGGTATAGCTATGGCTACACCTTC.

This clonotype was detected many times. This sequence joins TRBV28 and TRBJ1-6; tentatively, D is TRBD1 (6 bases). Germline V lookup: CDR1 MDHEN, CDR2 SYDVKM. V shed 5 bases and J shed 14 bases, with 16 bases lying between them. The CDR3 sequence is 13 residues long. CDR3 bases: TGTGCCAGCAGTACATCCGGGACATGGACCCTCCACTTT. Translation: CASSTSGTWTLHF.

The chain recombines TRBV20-1 with TRBJ2-7; the D gene could be TRBD1 or TRBD2 (5 bases each). The CDR3 extends over 14 amino acids. Germline loops: CDR1 DFQATT, CDR2 SNEGSKA (reference sequence). Trimming shortened V by 5 bases and J by 8 bases, and 22 bases separated the two germline ends. The CDR3 sequence: CSAQGTEALMKQYF. The CDR3 DNA follows: TGCAGTGCTCAAGGGACCGAAGCTCTAATGAAGCAGTACTTC.